This T cell receptor beta chain was sequenced in a study of Ad26.COV2.S vaccination and SARS-CoV-2 variants. On the study more broadly: Once, or twice with 56 days between doses, Ad26.COV2.S was given intramuscularly.

Points on this clone: Its matching antigen is unknown.

Whole-study findings and limits: It was found that vaccine and placebo recipients had similar non-spike TCR breadth.

V lost 1 base and J lost 10; bases outside the gene matches: 1. The CDR3 extends over 13 amino acids. Germline V gene sequence: CDR1 SEHNR, CDR2 FQNEAQ (reference sequence). Assay: immunoSEQ multiplex PCR; the TCRdb copy retains only in-frame clones and omits some. The data show more than 300,000 clones, around 83% seen once. Indicated treatment: some 20 received Ad26.COV2.S at low or high dose, single or two shots; roughly 5 received placebo; per-sample allocation not given. Samples came from day 63 after the first vaccine or placebo injection. In the vaccine, an Ad26 vector expressed the SARS-CoV-2 spike of the Wuhan strain.

The clonotype was recovered from a person aged 18-60 years who received the Ad26.COV2.S COVID-19 vaccine or a placebo. This rearrangement joins TRBV7-9 to TRBJ1-1, with 12 bases lining up with TRBD1. The source was peripheral blood, collected in a trial of Ad26.COV2.S vaccine versus placebo. CDR3 amino acids: CASSLGDRGRAFF. The CDR3 DNA reads as TGTGCCAGCAGCTTAGGGGACAGGGGGCGAGCTTTCTTT.